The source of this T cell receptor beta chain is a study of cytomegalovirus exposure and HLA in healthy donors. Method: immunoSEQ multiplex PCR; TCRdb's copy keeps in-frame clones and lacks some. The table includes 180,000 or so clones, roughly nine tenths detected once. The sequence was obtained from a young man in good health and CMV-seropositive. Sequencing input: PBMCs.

The DNA for the CDR3 is TGCGCCAGCAGCCAAGATTTTTTTTCCGGGATTGTTGAAGCTTTCTTT. It codes for CASSQDFFSGIVEAFF. This chain connects TRBV4-3 to TRBJ1-1; no firm D call. Per the germline V gene, CDR1 is LGHNA and CDR2 is YSLEER. V was clipped by 0 bases and J by 7 bases, with 18 bases between them. This CDR3 spans 16 amino acids.